A selection of T cell receptor beta chains follows, all from one sample in a study of blood T cell repertoires in COVID-19. Sequencing used immunoSEQ multiplex PCR; TCRdb keeps in-frame clones, though not all of them. The sample has 91,000 or so clones, 75% to 95% seen once. The sequenced sample consisted of peripheral blood. The receptors derive from a woman between 50 and 59 years old in a cohort sampled during active COVID-19. Both conserved end residues are part of each CDR3.

>TRBJ1-1|TRBV19
CASSIRGPANTEAFF
>TRBJ2-7|TRBV20-1
CSASRLAAPYEQYF
>TRBJ2-1|TRBV28
CASSIYLTEQFF
>TRBJ2-4|TRBV5-6
CASSPTGVPKNIQYF
>TRBJ1-1|TRBV19
CASRTVGGNTEAFF
>TRBJ2-5|TRBV7-9
CASSGSDSTRDF
>TRBJ1-5|TRBV19
CASSIQGSEPQHF
>TRBJ1-4|TRBV15
CATSSSLVPNEKLFF
>TRBJ2-7|TRBV5-4
CASSLGSGKAYEQYF
>TRBJ2-5|TRBV7-7
CASSGPGQGQETQYF
>TRBJ1-1|TRBV10-3
CAISEFGGTEAFF
>TRBJ2-1|TRBV25-1
CASSEYREGLNTYNEQFF
>TRBJ2-7|TRBV5-1
CASSSGGGAFSYEQYF
>TRBJ2-3|TRBV5-1
CASSLRFTSGGSRTDTQYF
>TRBJ1-2|TRBV15
CATSTGGVTPGLGGYTF